These 4 T cell receptor beta chains were all obtained from the same sample, sequenced in a study of shared clonotypes between healthy human individuals. Profiled with immunoSEQ multiplex PCR; TCRdb holds only in-frame clones, not every one. Among 2 million to 2.5 million clones, around 92% were seen once, and the ten largest hold around 0.35%. The sequencing input was naive CD4+ T cells from PBMCs. Subset indicated: CD45RA+ positively selected. Receptors were obtained from a young man in good health. Some clones in this sample may be carry-over from other donors' samples.

Comment on this clone: This specimen includes other DNA sequences encoding the same CDR3. V is TRBV11-2 and J is TRBJ2-2, with no clear D. Germline CDR1 reads SGHAT; CDR2 reads FQNNGV. The V and J ends lost 0 bases and 2 bases respectively, with 4 bases between them. This CDR3 spans 14 amino acids. CDR3 nucleotide sequence: TGTGCCAGCAGCTTAGATAGAAACACCGGGGAGCTGTTTTTT. Protein product: CASSLDRNTGELFF. The full variable domain, its missing parts supplied by reference TRBV11-2 and TRBJ2-2, is EAGVAQSPRYKIIEKRQSVAFWCNPISGHATLYWYQQILGQGPKLLIQFQNNGVVDDSQLPKDRFSAERLKGVDSTLKIQPAKLEDSAVYLCASSLDRNTGELFFGEGSRLTVL.

This clone was recorded a few times. In the same sample, other DNA sequences code for this CDR3. V usage is TRBV9 and J usage is TRBJ2-2, with D tentatively TRBD1 (6 bases). V was trimmed by 2 bases and J by 1 base, leaving 6 bases between them. Germline V gives CDR1 SGDLS, CDR2 YYNGEE. The CDR3 contains 14 residues. The CDR3 sequence: CASSVRGNTGELFF. DNA for the CDR3: TGTGCCAGCAGCGTCAGGGGGAACACCGGGGAGCTGTTTTTT.

The chain links TRBV7-3 to TRBJ2-5; 12 bases align to TRBD2. The CDR3 has 15 residues. The junction had 4 bases not matched to a gene; V was cut back by 6 bases and J by 2 bases. Germline V gives CDR1 SGHTA, CDR2 FQGTGA. CDR3 DNA: TGTGCCAGCAGTCACGGACTAGCGGGACAAGAGACCCAGTACTTC. It translates to CASSHGLAGQETQYF.

A few counts support this clone. The same CDR3 also results from other DNA sequences found in this sample. The rearrangement joins TRBV2 to TRBJ2-6; D remains ambiguous. The CDR3 has 12 residues. Trimming shortened V by 4 bases and J by 2 bases, and 0 bases separated the two germline ends. The V gene's germline CDR1 is SNHLY and CDR2 FYNNEI. For the CDR3, the DNA is TGTGCCAGCAGTGCTGGGGCCAACGTCCTGACTTTC. Translation: CASSAGANVLTF.